The sequence of this T cell receptor beta chain was determined in a study of T cells expressing NK-cell markers. Overall study results and limits: There remained a lack of clarity about HCMV specificity of expanded NKG2C+ T cell clones.

Comment on this clonotype: What it binds is unknown.

Germline lookup yields CDR1 PRHDT and CDR2 FYEKMQ (reference sequence). The CDR3 runs to 16 residues. TCRdb processed the 5' RACE reads again and assigns one entry to each CDR3 protein, with no DNA. Its clone listing holds 400 or so distinct CDR3 sequences. This chain uses TRBV13 with TRBJ2-1; no DNA is available, so the TRBD2 call from TCRdb remains unchecked. What was sequenced was blood T cells: a sorted CD56 or NKG2C T cell subset, CD4+ or CD8+ T cells, or bulk PBMC T cells (not recorded which). This receptor was taken from a man aged 18 to 69 in good health. The CDR3 is CASSLELAGPYNEQFF.